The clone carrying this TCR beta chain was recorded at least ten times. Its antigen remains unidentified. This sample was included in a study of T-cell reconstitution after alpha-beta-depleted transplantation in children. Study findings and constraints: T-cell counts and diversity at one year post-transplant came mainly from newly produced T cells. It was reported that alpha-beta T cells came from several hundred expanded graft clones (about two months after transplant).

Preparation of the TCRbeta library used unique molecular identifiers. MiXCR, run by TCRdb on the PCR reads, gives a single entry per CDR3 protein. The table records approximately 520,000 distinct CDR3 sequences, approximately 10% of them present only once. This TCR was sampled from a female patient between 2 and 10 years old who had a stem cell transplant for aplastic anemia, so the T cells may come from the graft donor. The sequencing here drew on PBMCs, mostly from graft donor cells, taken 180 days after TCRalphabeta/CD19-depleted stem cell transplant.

CDR3 sequence (DNA): TGCAGCGTTGAAGGTGGACAGGGGAACTATGGCTACACCTTC. Amino acids: CSVEGGQGNYGYTF. V usage is TRBV29-1 and J usage is TRBJ1-2; TRBD1 aligns across 9 bases. V shed 1 base, J shed 2 bases, and the junction held 2 bases outside the gene matches. The CDR3 consists of 14 residues. From germline, CDR1 is SQVTM and CDR2 ANQGSEA.